The 27 T cell receptor beta chains reported below all come from one sample, sequenced in a study of post-analysis software for immune sequencing data. Broader study findings: TRBV5-6, TRBV5-1 and TRBV20-1 were among several TRBV segments more frequent in patients than controls.

Their recognized antigens are unknown. Built from TCR beta cDNA, the libraries had unique molecular identifiers in them. Via MiXCR, TCRdb re-called the PCR reads, giving one row per CDR3 protein. The repertoire includes some 800,000 distinct CDR3 sequences, around 46% of them detected once, and roughly 4.9% sits in the top ten. Sequences were obtained from blood. The source is a girl aged 10-17 years with multiple sclerosis.

V is TRBV28 and J is TRBJ2-4; D is uncertain. The end of the DNA aligns better with TRBJ2-7, so the J call may be wrong. CDR3 size: 15 residues. Germline V gene sequence: CDR1 MDHEN, CDR2 SYDVKM. The CDR3, as DNA: TGTGCCAGCAGTTTACTGGGCCCCGGACCTCCCGAGCAGTACTTC. This gives the protein CASSLLGPGPPEQYF.

Details on this clonotype: A much larger clonotype is one base distant, so this may be a read error. V gene TRBV5-1 combines with J gene TRBJ2-3, with D hard to call. Trimming took off 0 bases at V and 10 bases at J, with 9 bases between the two ends. The germline CDR1 and CDR2 sequences are SGHRS and YFSETQ. CDR3 length: 12 residues. The CDR3 region is CASSLGSDAQYF. CDR3 sequence (DNA): TGCGCCAGCAGCTTGGGATCGGATGCGCAGTATTTT.

This clonotype has just a few counts. The rearrangement uses TRBV29-1 and TRBJ2-3; TRBD1 might be the D (5 bases). From germline, CDR1 is SQVTM and CDR2 ANQGSEA. Trimming shortened V by 1 base and J by 3 bases, and 11 bases separated the two germline ends. The CDR3 covers 14 residues. Here the CDR3 DNA reads TGCAGCGTTGAAGGGCCAGGGTGGACAGATACGCAGTATTTT. This gives the protein CSVEGPGWTDTQYF.

The chain carries TRBV4-3 and TRBJ2-5; 7 nucleotides line up with TRBD2. Germline assignment: CDR1 LGHNA and CDR2 YSLEER. The junction had 9 bases not matched to a gene; V was cut back by 0 bases and J by 5 bases. CDR3 length equals 16 residues. The CDR3 region is CASSQDISGLRETQYF. The CDR3 DNA reads as TGCGCCAGCAGCCAAGATATTAGCGGGTTGAGGGAGACCCAGTACTTC.

This clonotype was picked up a small number of times. The genes are TRBV12-3 or TRBV12-4 and TRBJ2-7; the D gene is possibly TRBD1 (6 bases). The CDR3 sequence is 17 residues long. The ends were cut back, 3 bases at V and 2 bases at J, with 20 bases in the middle. CDR3 in DNA: TGTGCCAGCAGTTTCTATGCGGCGGGTGGGGACACCTACGAGCAGTACTTC. This encodes CASSFYAAGGDTYEQYF.

A few counts support this clonotype. The chain uses TRBV20-1 and TRBJ2-7, with D possibly matching TRBD2 (6 bases). The CDR3 contains 17 residues. Trimming pared 3 bases from V and 3 bases from J, leaving 24 bases between. Germline V gene data show CDR1 as DFQATT and CDR2 as SNEGSKA (reference sequence). The CDR3 DNA sequence: TGCAGTGCTAGCTCTGGGGTCGGGGGACTGATTAACTACGAGCAGTACTTC. It codes for CSASSGVGGLINYEQYF.

The rearrangement links TRBV18 to TRBJ2-4; 8 nucleotides line up with TRBD1. Unmatched junction bases numbered 6, after V lost 3 bases and J lost 8 bases. CDR3 length equals 14 residues. Looked up from germline, CDR1 is KGHSH and CDR2 is LQKENI. The CDR3 nucleotides read TGTGCCAGCTCACCCTTGGGACAGGCGGACATTCAGTACTTC. Translating gives CASSPLGQADIQYF. The full variable domain, its missing parts supplied by reference TRBV18 and TRBJ2-4, is NAGVMQNPRHLVRRRGQEARLRCSPMKGHSHVYWYRQLPEEGLKFMVYLQKENIIDESGMPKERFSAEFPKEGPSILRIQQVVRGDSAAYFCASSPLGQADIQYFGAGTRLSVL.

This clonotype has at least ten counts. This sequence joins TRBV2 and TRBJ2-1, with 7 bases aligning to TRBD1. From germline, CDR1 is SNHLY and CDR2 FYNNEI. V lost 6 bases to trimming and J lost 6 bases; unmatched junction nucleotides: 11. The CDR3 contains 15 residues. The CDR3 region has the DNA TGTGCCAGCAGCGTGACAGGGATTTTTTTCAATGAGCAGTTCTTC. Encoded protein: CASSVTGIFFNEQFF.

This chain uses TRBV5-1 with TRBJ2-1, with D perhaps assigned TRBD1 or TRBD2 (5 bases each). With 7 bases removed from V and 8 bases from J, the gap between germline ends came to 10 bases. CDR1 and CDR2 from the germline V gene are SGHRS and YFSETQ. The CDR3 runs to 11 residues. As DNA, the CDR3 is TGCGCCAGCGGGCGAGGGGATGAGCAGTTCTTC. It yields the protein CASGRGDEQFF.

The chain couples TRBV27 to TRBJ2-1, with D unclear. The CDR3 has 15 residues. Germline CDR1 MNHEY, CDR2 SMNVEV (reference sequence). V was pared by 4 bases and J by 0 bases, with 10 bases between. The CDR3 nucleotides read TGTGCCAGCAGTTCCCCCAGGAACTCCTACAATGAGCAGTTCTTC. Its translation: CASSSPRNSYNEQFF.

This clonotype was seen more than once but under ten times. The rearrangement joins TRBV6-5 to TRBJ2-4; 8 positions agree with TRBD2. Near its end, the DNA agrees better with TRBJ2-7, so the J call may be wrong. The CDR3 covers 15 residues. The germline gives CDR1 MNHEY, CDR2 SVGAGI. DNA of the CDR3: TGTGCCAGCAGTGCCCCCCGGGGGGGCTCCTACGAGCAGTACTTC. Translating gives CASSAPRGGSYEQYF.

This chain connects TRBV5-1 to TRBJ1-2; the D is unclear. CDR1 and CDR2 from the germline V gene are SGHRS and YFSETQ. The V and J ends lost 0 bases and 0 bases respectively, with 9 bases between them. The CDR3 has 15 amino acids. The CDR3 DNA follows: TGCGCCAGCAGCTTGGCCCTAGGGACTAACTATGGCTACACCTTC. Translated, it gives CASSLALGTNYGYTF.

The sample holds a few counts of this clonotype. The rearrangement joins TRBV6-1 to TRBJ2-3; 12 bases fit TRBD2. The germline CDR1 and CDR2 sequences are MNHNS and SASEGT. CDR3 length equals 17 residues. Trimming took 5 bases from V and 1 from J; bases not matched to a gene: 7. The CDR3 DNA is TGTGCCAGCAGTATGACTAGCGGGAGTCATGGCACAGATACGCAGTATTTT. Translation gives CASSMTSGSHGTDTQYF.

About this clonotype itself: One end of the junction does not line up with germline, which may come from a read error. The chain carries TRBV6-5 and TRBJ1-2; D is ambiguous. Germline values: CDR1 MNHEY, CDR2 SVGAGI. CDR3 size: 14 residues. The CDR3 nucleotides read TGTGCCCGCAGTTACGGGCGGAATAACTATGGCTACACCTTC. Amino acids: CARSYGRNNYGYTF.

The chain joins TRBV10-3 to TRBJ1-1; D gene unclear. V was trimmed by 6 bases and J by 0 bases, leaving 11 bases between them. The CDR3 is made up of 14 amino acids. Looked up from germline, CDR1 is ENHRY and CDR2 is SYGVKD. The CDR3 protein is CAISLGSLNTEAFF. CDR3 DNA: TGTGCCATCAGCCTGGGCAGCTTGAACACTGAAGCTTTCTTT.

V usage is TRBV29-1 and J usage is TRBJ2-5; D is possibly TRBD1 or TRBD2 (5 bases each). This CDR3 is built from 11 residues. V lost 0 bases and J lost 11, with 10 bases in between. The germline gives CDR1 SQVTM, CDR2 ANQGSEA. CDR3 protein: CSVEDQGEQYF. The CDR3 bases are TGCAGCGTTGAAGATCAGGGAGAGCAGTACTTC.

J is TRBJ2-7 and V is TRBV28; possible D gene TRBD1, 5 bases. Germline assignment: CDR1 MDHEN and CDR2 SYDVKM. The CDR3 consists of 13 residues. V was pared by 5 bases and J by 3 bases, with 11 bases between. The CDR3 loop reads CASSIGVHYEQYF. The CDR3 nucleotides read TGTGCCAGCAGTATAGGGGTCCACTACGAGCAGTACTTC. Variable domain in full (rest from reference TRBV28 and TRBJ2-7): DVKVTQSSRYLVKRTGEKVFLECVQDMDHENMFWYRQDPGLGLRLIYFSYDVKMKEKGDIPEGYSVSREKKERFSLILESASTNQTSMYLCASSIGVHYEQYFGPGTRLTVT.

J is TRBJ2-3 and V is TRBV29-1; TRBD2 is a possible D gene (6 bases). CDR3 length: 16 amino acids. With 6 bases removed from V and 2 bases from J, the gap between germline ends came to 21 bases. Germline V gene data show CDR1 as SQVTM and CDR2 as ANQGSEA. CDR3 nucleotides: TGCAGCGTCCCCATGCGGGACTCCCGACTCACAGATACGCAGTATTTT. Protein: CSVPMRDSRLTDTQYF.

There are many counts of this clonotype. This chain uses TRBV12-3 or TRBV12-4 with TRBJ2-1; no clear D gene. This CDR3 has 11 amino acids. Trimming cost V 5 bases and J 2 bases, with 1 base left between them. The CDR3 region has the DNA TGTGCCAGCAGTGCCTACAATGAGCAGTTCTTC. This gives the protein CASSAYNEQFF.

This sequence joins TRBV20-1 and TRBJ2-7, with TRBD2 identical over 8 bases. Trimming at V came to 1 base and at J to 0 bases, leaving 5 bases not matched to a gene. Germline assignment: CDR1 DFQATT and CDR2 SNEGSKA (reference sequence). CDR3 length: 15 residues. The CDR3 coding sequence is TGCAGTGCTAGAGTGCCGGGAGGGCCCTCCTACGAGCAGTACTTC. Translation gives CSARVPGGPSYEQYF.

This clonotype turned up a few times. This chain joins TRBV5-6 and TRBJ2-3; TRBD2 agrees at 7 bases. V trimming: 3 bases; J trimming: 6 bases; junction bases outside the gene matches: 4. Germline values: CDR1 SGHDT, CDR2 YYEEEE. There are 13 residues in the CDR3. CDR3 coding DNA: TGTGCCAGCAGCTCGGAACTAGCGGATACGCAGTATTTT. Protein product: CASSSELADTQYF.

The sample holds a few counts of this clonotype. The chain uses TRBV9 and TRBJ2-1; TRBD2 agrees at 8 bases. V lost 0 bases and J lost 7; bases outside the gene matches: 3. CDR1 is SGDLS, CDR2 YYNGEE, per germline. This CDR3 has 14 amino acids. The CDR3 region is CASSVEERGNEQFF. The CDR3, as DNA: TGTGCCAGCAGCGTAGAGGAGCGGGGGAATGAGCAGTTCTTC. Variable domain in full (rest from reference TRBV9 and TRBJ2-1): DSGVTQTPKHLITATGQRVTLRCSPRSGDLSVYWYQQSLDQGLQFLIQYYNGEERAKGNILERFSAQQFPDLHSELNLSSLELGDSALYFCASSVEERGNEQFFGPGTRLTVL.

V usage is TRBV15 and J usage is TRBJ2-1; tentatively, D is TRBD1 or TRBD2 (6 bases each). V dropped 8 bases and J dropped 4 bases, with 15 bases sitting between them. The CDR3 loop spans 14 amino acids. CDR1 is LNHNV and CDR2 is YYDKDF in the germline V gene (reference sequence). The CDR3: CATGGGGGYNEQFF. CDR3 coding DNA: TGTGCCACCGGAGGGGGAGGAGGGTACAATGAGCAGTTCTTC.

The genes are TRBV20-1 and TRBJ2-5; 7 bases align to TRBD2. V was clipped by 0 bases and J by 3 bases; unmatched bases: 10. This CDR3 is 16 amino acids long. Germline V gene sequence: CDR1 DFQATT, CDR2 SNEGSKA (reference sequence). The chain's CDR3 is CSARDRRSSGEETQYF. CDR3 DNA: TGCAGTGCTAGAGATAGGCGGTCTAGCGGAGAAGAGACCCAGTACTTC.

The CDR3 region is CASSQDPGTGVGKLFF. CDR3 DNA: TGCGCCAGCAGCCAAGATCCCGGGACTGGCGTCGGAAAACTGTTTTTT. The V gene is TRBV4-1, the J gene TRBJ1-4, with D perhaps matching TRBD1 (5 bases). V shed 0 bases and J shed 10 bases, with 18 bases lying between them. Germline-derived CDR1 and CDR2 are MGHRA and YSYEKL. The CDR3 extends over 16 amino acids.

The chain is built from TRBV5-1 and TRBJ2-1; TRBD2 agrees at 13 bases. From germline, CDR1 is SGHRS and CDR2 YFSETQ. This CDR3 is 15 amino acids long. V lost 6 bases to trimming and J lost 7 bases; unmatched junction nucleotides: 7. The CDR3 nucleotides are TGCGCCAGCAACGCGCGGACTAGCGGGAGAAATGAGCAGTTCTTC. It specifies CASNARTSGRNEQFF. Full variable domain (rest looked up from reference TRBV5-1 and TRBJ2-1): KAGVTQTPRYLIKTRGQQVTLSCSPISGHRSVSWYQQTPGQGLQFLFEYFSETQRNKGNFPGRFSGRQFSNSRSEMNVSTLELGDSALYLCASNARTSGRNEQFFGPGTRLTVL.

In this sample, this clonotype turned up a few times. The CDR3 region is CSASLPHRVSEETQYF. For the CDR3, the DNA is TGCAGTGCTAGCCTTCCCCACAGGGTATCGGAAGAGACCCAGTACTTC. The V gene is TRBV20-1, the J gene TRBJ2-5; TRBD1 is a possible D gene (6 bases). CDR3 length: 16 amino acids. In germline, CDR1 is DFQATT, CDR2 SNEGSKA (reference sequence). Trimming took 3 bases from V and 3 from J, leaving 20 bases between them.